Presented here are 27 T cell receptor beta chains from one specimen sequenced in a study of T cell responses to AZD1222 COVID-19 vaccine. Clones were sequenced by immunoSEQ multiplex PCR, and TCRdb holds only the in-frame ones, with some missing. The table lists about 180,000 clones, 90% to 95% of them singletons. Sample: peripheral blood, taken 28 days after the second dose of the MenACWY control vaccine. All receptors derive from an adult who received the MenACWY meningococcal vaccine as a control.

This sequence joins TRBV19 and TRBJ1-1, with unresolved D. Germline V gene sequence: CDR1 LNHDA, CDR2 SQIVND (reference sequence). V lost 9 bases, J lost 0 bases, and 14 bases lay in between. This CDR3 is 14 amino acids long. This chain's CDR3 is CASVLSGVNTEAFF. CDR3 in DNA: TGTGCCAGCGTTCTTTCTGGGGTGAACACTGAAGCTTTCTTT.

A few counts support this clone. CDR3 coding DNA: TGTGCCAGCAGCCGCCCAGACTTTTATAATTCACCCCTCCACTTT. Residues: CASSRPDFYNSPLHF. J is TRBJ1-6 and V is TRBV28; D is undetermined. V was shortened by 6 bases and J by 4 bases, with 13 bases between the two germline ends. Germline lookup yields CDR1 MDHEN and CDR2 SYDVKM. The CDR3 has 15 amino acids.

The chain has TRBV7-2 and TRBJ1-1, with unresolved D. The CDR3 loop spans 14 amino acids. The V gene's germline CDR1 is SGHTA and CDR2 FQGNSA. The V gene lost 5 bases and the J gene lost 3 bases, with 13 bases spanning the gap. In nucleotides, the CDR3 is TGTGCCAGCAGCCCATCGAGTCTCCACACTGAAGCTTTCTTT. Translating it yields CASSPSSLHTEAFF.

The chain uses TRBV12-3 or TRBV12-4 and TRBJ2-2, with D maybe TRBD1 (6 bases). V gave up 3 bases and J gave up 4 bases, with 6 bases separating them. This CDR3 contains 13 residues. The CDR3 DNA follows: TGTGCCAGCAGTTTCAGGGGCACCGGGGAGCTGTTTTTT. It encodes CASSFRGTGELFF.

The chain joins TRBV2 to TRBJ1-2, with 7 bases identical to TRBD1. The CDR3 is 14 residues long. Germline CDR1 and CDR2: SNHLY and FYNNEI. V dropped 4 bases and J dropped 6; count of bases not matched to a gene: 8. The CDR3 DNA is TGTGCCAGCAGTGGCATGGAGGGGGCCCATGGCTACACCTTC. The encoded protein is CASSGMEGAHGYTF.

This chain links TRBV3-1 (or the pseudogene TRBV3-2) with TRBJ2-2, with no clear D. There are 13 residues in the CDR3. CDR1 and CDR2 from the germline V gene are LGHDT and YNNKEL (reference sequence). Trimming took 1 base from V and 8 from J, leaving 8 bases between them. Here the CDR3 DNA reads TGTGCCAGCAGCCAAGTGGCGGTAGGGGAGCTGTTTTTT. It encodes CASSQVAVGELFF.

The CDR3 reads CASAPREGSGQPQHF. The CDR3 region has the DNA TGTGCCAGCGCACCCAGGGAAGGGTCAGGGCAGCCCCAGCATTTT. The chain has TRBV19 and TRBJ1-5; D possibly corresponds to TRBD1 (5 bases). The CDR3 totals 15 residues. Between the trimmed V and J ends, which lost 9 bases and 7 bases, there was a span of 22 bases. Germline loops: CDR1 LNHDA, CDR2 SQIVND (reference sequence). The complete variable domain, with remaining parts taken from reference TRBV19 and TRBJ1-5, reads DGGITQSPKYLFRKEGQNVTLSCEQNLNHDAMYWYRQDPGQGLRLIYYSQIVNDFQKGDIAEGYSVSREKKESFPLTVTSAQKNPTAFYLCASAPREGSGQPQHFGDGTRLSIL.

The chain carries TRBV6-6 and TRBJ1-3; no clear D gene. V was trimmed by 0 bases and J by 8 bases, leaving 5 bases between them. Per the germline V gene, CDR1 is MNHNY and CDR2 is SVGAGI (reference sequence). The CDR3 spans 12 residues. Here the CDR3 reads CASSYSKDTIYF. In nucleotides, the CDR3 is TGTGCCAGCAGTTACTCGAAGGACACCATATATTTT.

This clone was recorded a few times. The chain couples TRBV10-2 to TRBJ2-2; 7 nucleotides agree with TRBD2. V trimming: 7 bases; J trimming: 4 bases; junction bases outside the gene matches: 9. CDR1 and CDR2 (germline): WSHSY, SAAADI. This CDR3 contains 15 residues. CDR3 bases: TGCGCCAGCAAGGTGGCGGGGGAACGCACCGGGGAGCTGTTTTTT. It translates to CASKVAGERTGELFF.

The V gene is TRBV28, the J gene TRBJ2-7; D might be TRBD2 (7 bases). The CDR3 has 15 amino acids. V lost 1 base, J lost 2 bases, and 12 bases lay in between. Germline-derived CDR1 and CDR2 are MDHEN and SYDVKM. CDR3 coding DNA: TGTGCCAGCAGTTTATCACAGGGACTAACCTACGAGCAGTACTTC. This translates into CASSLSQGLTYEQYF. Variable domain in full (rest from reference TRBV28 and TRBJ2-7): DVKVTQSSRYLVKRTGEKVFLECVQDMDHENMFWYRQDPGLGLRLIYFSYDVKMKEKGDIPEGYSVSREKKERFSLILESASTNQTSMYLCASSLSQGLTYEQYFGPGTRLTVT.

This chain joins TRBV11-2 and TRBJ2-5; possible D gene TRBD2, 5 bases. This CDR3 is 16 amino acids long. The V end lost 1 base, the J end lost 4 bases, and 16 bases lay between the germline ends. Germline CDR1 reads SGHAT; CDR2 reads FQNNGV. CDR3 loop: CASSLVAGSAGETQYF. The CDR3 nucleotides read TGTGCCAGCAGCTTAGTTGCGGGTTCAGCCGGAGAGACCCAGTACTTC. Full variable domain (missing parts from reference TRBV11-2 and TRBJ2-5): EAGVAQSPRYKIIEKRQSVAFWCNPISGHATLYWYQQILGQGPKLLIQFQNNGVVDDSQLPKDRFSAERLKGVDSTLKIQPAKLEDSAVYLCASSLVAGSAGETQYFGPGTRLLVL.

V and J are TRBV6-5 and TRBJ1-1; 7 bases fit TRBD1. The CDR3 is made up of 12 amino acids. Looked up from germline, CDR1 is MNHEY and CDR2 is SVGAGI. V gave up 6 bases and J gave up 7 bases; unmatched junction bases: 5. CDR3 in amino acids: CASRLTGLEAFF. The CDR3 DNA is TGTGCCAGCAGGCTGACAGGGCTTGAAGCTTTCTTT.

This clone was observed a single time. At one end the junction does not follow the germline gene, possibly because of a read error. V gene TRBV12-3 or TRBV12-4 combines with J gene TRBJ2-4; 9 bases map to TRBD2. The CDR3 is made up of 11 amino acids. CDR3 region: CASSSGLAVHF. CDR3 nucleotides: TGTGCCAGCAGTTCGGGACTAGCTGTACACTTC.

The chain combines TRBV12-3 or TRBV12-4 with TRBJ1-5; a possible D gene is TRBD1 (6 bases). V lost 6 bases, J lost 4 bases, and 10 bases lay in between. The CDR3 spans 13 residues. CDR3 coding DNA: TGTGCCAGCAGCCAAGGGGGGAATCAGCCCCAGCATTTT. This codes for CASSQGGNQPQHF.

The V call is TRBV6-5, the J call TRBJ2-3, with D perhaps given as TRBD1 or TRBD2 (6 bases each). From germline, CDR1 is MNHEY and CDR2 SVGAGI. This CDR3 is 15 amino acids long. V lost 2 bases and J 2 bases, leaving 11 bases between the germline ends. CDR3 sequence reads: CASSYRGAFTDTQYF. CDR3 sequence (DNA): TGTGCCAGCAGTTACAGGGGGGCCTTCACAGATACGCAGTATTTT.

This rearrangement joins TRBV12-5 to TRBJ2-7; unclear D gene. V was pared by 2 bases and J by 4 bases, with 6 bases between. Germline V gene data show CDR1 as LGHNT and CDR2 as FRNRAP. The CDR3 is 12 residues long. CDR3 sequence (DNA): TGTGCTAGTGGTTTGAGGATTTACGAGCAGTACTTC. Its protein is CASGLRIYEQYF.

This chain connects TRBV3-1 (or the pseudogene TRBV3-2) to TRBJ1-2, with a weak D call TRBD1 (6 bases). The V and J ends lost 3 bases and 4 bases respectively, with 21 bases between them. Germline lookup yields CDR1 LGHDT and CDR2 YNNKEL (reference sequence). The CDR3 has 17 residues. The CDR3 protein is CASSQGHRGGAAYGYTF. CDR3 sequence (DNA): TGTGCCAGCAGCCAGGGCCATAGGGGGGGCGCCGCCTATGGCTACACCTTC.

This chain connects TRBV7-9 to TRBJ1-5, with D unresolved. V was clipped by 4 bases and J by 4 bases, with 17 bases between them. The germline V gene has CDR1 SEHNR and CDR2 FQNEAQ (reference sequence). This CDR3 spans 16 amino acids. Here the CDR3 DNA reads TGTGCCAGCAGCTCCTCAAACTCACGGGAGAATCAGCCCCAGCATTTT. It is translated as CASSSSNSRENQPQHF. Based on the CDR3 plus reference TRBV7-9 and TRBJ1-5, the full variable domain is DTGVSQNPRHKITKRGQNVTFRCDPISEHNRLYWYRQTLGQGPEFLTYFQNEAQLEKSRLLSDRFSAERPKGSFSTLEIQRTEQGDSAMYLCASSSSNSRENQPQHFGDGTRLSIL.

This rearrangement joins TRBV7-9 to TRBJ1-3; D call uncertain. The ends were cut back, 5 bases at V and 2 bases at J, with 10 bases in the middle. The CDR3 has 14 amino acids. Per the germline V gene, CDR1 is SEHNR and CDR2 is FQNEAQ (reference sequence). The CDR3 DNA follows: TGTGCCAGCAGCCTCCGGACGGCTGGAAACACCATATATTTT. Its protein product is CASSLRTAGNTIYF.

The chain links TRBV5-1 to TRBJ2-7; no reliable D call. Trimming removed 3 bases from V and 1 base from J, with 14 bases in between. Germline CDR1 and CDR2: SGHRS and YFSETQ. The CDR3 covers 15 residues. CDR3 bases: TGCGCCAGCAGCTGGGAATGGACGGAATCCTACGAGCAGTACTTC. Its translation is CASSWEWTESYEQYF.

The chain couples TRBV3-1 (or the pseudogene TRBV3-2) to TRBJ1-6; the D gene is possibly TRBD1 (5 bases). CDR3 size: 15 residues. The germline gives CDR1 LGHDT, CDR2 YNNKEL (reference sequence). The V end lost 2 bases, the J end lost 5 bases, and 10 bases lay between the germline ends. The CDR3 DNA reads TGTGCCAGCAGCCAAACCATGGGGGATAATTCACCCCTCCACTTT. It translates to CASSQTMGDNSPLHF.

The chain combines TRBV15 with TRBJ2-2, with D unclear. Between the trimmed V and J ends, which lost 3 bases and 3 bases, there was a span of 8 bases. The CDR3 length is 14 residues. From germline, CDR1 is LNHNV and CDR2 YYDKDF (reference sequence). CDR3 in DNA: TGTGCCACCAGCAGGGGGTTCGACACCGGGGAGCTGTTTTTT. Translated: CATSRGFDTGELFF. The full variable domain, in which reference TRBV15 and TRBJ2-2 provide the parts outside the CDR3, is DAMVIQNPRYQVTQFGKPVTLSCSQTLNHNVMYWYQQKSSQAPKLLFHYYDKDFNNEADTPDNFQSRRPNTSFCFLDIRSPGLGDTAMYLCATSRGFDTGELFFGEGSRLTVL.

Turning to this clone: The junction shows a germline mismatch at one end, possibly a read error. The V call is TRBV24-1, the J call TRBJ2-7, with no clear D. Germline CDR1 KGHDR, CDR2 SFDVKD. The CDR3 runs to 12 residues. The CDR3 region is CATRGPNYEQCF. The DNA for the CDR3 is TGTGCCACCAGAGGACCGAACTACGAGCAGTGCTTC.

V and J are TRBV6-2 or TRBV6-3 and TRBJ1-1; possible D gene TRBD1, 6 bases. The CDR3 spans 16 residues. Germline V CDR1 and CDR2: MNHEY, SVGEGT. Trimming pared 4 bases from V and 10 bases from J, leaving 25 bases between. CDR3 loop: CASSFAGGRRGLGAFF. CDR3 sequence (DNA): TGTGCCAGCAGTTTCGCCGGGGGCCGGCGCGGGCTTGGAGCTTTCTTT.

Only one count was recorded for this clone. The chain recombines TRBV3-1 (or the pseudogene TRBV3-2) with TRBJ2-5; D may be TRBD1 (5 bases). V gave up 6 bases and J gave up 2 bases, with 16 bases separating them. There are 15 residues in the CDR3. The germline V gene encodes CDR1 LGHDT and CDR2 YNNKEL (reference sequence). In nucleotides, the CDR3 is TGTGCCAGCAGTCACGGCAGGGTGGGACAAGAGACCCAGTACTTC. Translation gives CASSHGRVGQETQYF.

This chain joins TRBV3-1 (or the pseudogene TRBV3-2) and TRBJ2-7; 8 nucleotides align to TRBD1. The CDR3 has 14 amino acids. Unmatched junction bases numbered 7, after V lost 7 bases and J lost 2 bases. Germline-derived CDR1 and CDR2 are LGHDT and YNNKEL (reference sequence). The CDR3 DNA sequence: TGTGCCAGCACGCCGGGACAGGCTACCTACGAGCAGTACTTC. Translated: CASTPGQATYEQYF.

Details on this clone: The sample contains more than one DNA sequence encoding this CDR3. This chain links TRBV19 with TRBJ1-1; D gene unclear. Deletions cut 3 bases from V and 1 base from J, with 9 bases between. Germline V CDR1 and CDR2: LNHDA, SQIVND (reference sequence). The CDR3 is 14 residues long. CDR3 in DNA: TGTGCCAGTAGTATTTGGGGAGGGAACACTGAAGCTTTCTTT. Translation: CASSIWGGNTEAFF.